Listed below are T cell receptor beta chains from one sample, sequenced in a study of response to subunit inactivated influenza vaccine. TCRdb reprocessed the RT-PCR reads with MiXCR, giving one entry per CDR3 protein. The repertoire has 590,000 or so distinct CDR3 sequences, less than 15% of them found once; the top ten carry 6.5% to 8%. Source: PBMCs from blood, taken around 14 days before vaccination. Receptor source: a man between 50 and 59 years old who received an inactivated influenza vaccine. Each CDR3 is given with its conserved first and last residue. A D gene is named only where the DNA matches it firmly. Expanded clones are given a class, and other clones once, few, many or no size at all.

V gene,clone size,J gene,D gene,CDR3 DNA,CDR3 protein
TRBV2,-,TRBJ2-7,TRBD2,TGTGCCAGCCGGGGGGATGGGAGCGAGCAGTACTTC,CASRGDGSEQYF
TRBV29-1,-,TRBJ1-1,TRBD1,TGCAGCGTTAGGACAGGGCCTATGAACACTGAAGCTTTCTTT,CSVRTGPMNTEAFF
TRBV4-2,few,TRBJ2-2,TRBD1,TGTGCCAGCAGCCAAGAGGGGGACAGCCCGGATGGGGAGCTGTTTTTT,CASSQEGDSPDGELFF
TRBV10-3,-,TRBJ2-5,TRBD2,TGTGCCATCAGCGGGGGGGACCAAGAGACCCAGTACTTC,CAISGGDQETQYF
TRBV12-3/TRBV12-4,few,TRBJ2-7,TRBD1,TGTGCCAGCACCTCGACAGGGGGTCCCTACGAGCAGTACTTC,CASTSTGGPYEQYF
TRBV15,-,TRBJ1-1,-,TGTGCCACCAGCTACCGGTCCGCAACTGAAGCTTTCTTT,CATSYRSATEAFF
TRBV20-1,few,TRBJ2-3,TRBD2,TGCAGTGCTAAATTAGCGGGTCGGACAGATACGCAGTATTTT,CSAKLAGRTDTQYF
TRBV28,-,TRBJ2-7,-,TGTGCCAGCAGTGCAGGGGCTATCGGCACCTACGAGCAGTACTTC,CASSAGAIGTYEQYF
TRBV29-1,-,TRBJ2-1,TRBD2,TGCAGCGTTGTACTAGCGGGAGGGAATGAGCAGTTCTTC,CSVVLAGGNEQFF
TRBV14,-,TRBJ2-1,-,TGTGCCAGCAGCCCCCTGGCGGGAAGCTCCTACAATGAGCAGTTCTTC,CASSPLAGSSYNEQFF
TRBV5-1,many,TRBJ2-7,-,TGCGCCAGCAGCTTGGAATCAGCCTACGAGCAGTACTTC,CASSLESAYEQYF
TRBV11-2,many,TRBJ2-7,-,TGTGCCAGCAGCTTCTCGGAGCGGTACGAGCAGTACTTC,CASSFSERYEQYF
TRBV7-8,few,TRBJ2-3,TRBD2,TGTGCCAGCAGCAGAAGCGGGGTCACAGATACGCAGTATTTT,CASSRSGVTDTQYF
TRBV2,-,TRBJ2-7,TRBD2,TGTGCCAGCAGTGAAGCCCCGGGACTAGCGGGAGTAAATATCGGCGAGCAGTACTTC,CASSEAPGLAGVNIGEQYF
TRBV20-1,few,TRBJ2-7,TRBD1,TGCAGTGCCCAAGGGGGGACAGGCGCCTACGAGCAGTACTTC,CSAQGGTGAYEQYF
TRBV12-3/TRBV12-4,few,TRBJ2-1,-,TGTGCCAGCAGTTTCCGAACACACAATGAGCAGTTCTTC,CASSFRTHNEQFF
TRBV28,few,TRBJ1-5,TRBD1,TGTGCCAGCAGATCCCCCGGGACAGGGAATCAGCCCCAGCATTTT,CASRSPGTGNQPQHF
TRBV2,once,TRBJ2-5,-,TGTGCCAGCAGTGAAGCAAGAGGGTGGATGGGAGAGACCCAGTACTTC,CASSEARGWMGETQYF
TRBV20-1,few,TRBJ2-1,TRBD1,TGCAGTGCTAGCACTCCGGACAGGGCCCAGTTCTTC,CSASTPDRAQFF
TRBV13,-,TRBJ2-2,-,TGTGCCAGCAGTACGAAAGGGGCGGCCGGGGAGCTGTTTTTT,CASSTKGAAGELFF
TRBV7-9,-,TRBJ2-1,-,TGTGCCAGCAGACCGGCCGCCCGGCCCCTCTCCTACAATGAGCAGTTCTTC,CASRPAARPLSYNEQFF
TRBV5-6,few,TRBJ2-7,-,TGTGCCAGCAGCTGGACCGGAACCCGCTACGAGCAGTACTTC,CASSWTGTRYEQYF
TRBV27,-,TRBJ1-2,-,TGTGCCAGCAGTCCCGGCCGGGGCACTAACTATGGCTACACCTTC,CASSPGRGTNYGYTF
TRBV12-3/TRBV12-4,few,TRBJ2-5,-,TGTGCCAGCAGTTCAACGGGGACGCCTGAGACCCAGTACTTC,CASSSTGTPETQYF
TRBV4-2,-,TRBJ2-5,TRBD2,TGTGCCAGCAGCCAAGAAGCGGGAACCCTGCAAGAGACCCAGTACTTC,CASSQEAGTLQETQYF
TRBV12-3/TRBV12-4,-,TRBJ2-7,TRBD1,TGTGCCAGCAGTTTATTAGGACAGGGGATCTACGAGCAGTACTTC,CASSLLGQGIYEQYF
TRBV6-2/TRBV6-3,-,TRBJ2-1,TRBD1,TGTGCCAGCAGCCGCACGGGACAGGGGAACAATGAGCAGTTCTTC,CASSRTGQGNNEQFF
TRBV6-1,few,TRBJ2-3,TRBD2,TGTGCCAGCAGTCGCGGTGGCGGGGGGGTCGCAGATACGCAGTATTTT,CASSRGGGGVADTQYF
TRBV29-1,few,TRBJ2-7,-,TGCAGCGTTGAAGGTCGGGACGGGATATACGAGCAGTACTTC,CSVEGRDGIYEQYF
TRBV5-1,few,TRBJ2-1,-,TGCGCCAGCAGCTTTTGGGGGGCACCCTACAATGAGCAGTTCTTC,CASSFWGAPYNEQFF
TRBV6-5,-,TRBJ2-7,TRBD1,TGTGCCAGCAGTTACCGGACAGGGCCCTACGAGCAGTACTTC,CASSYRTGPYEQYF
TRBV25-1,few,TRBJ2-7,-,TGTGCCAGCAGTGAAATGGGCTTTCAGGGTGGCGAGCAGTACTTC,CASSEMGFQGGEQYF
TRBV7-9,-,TRBJ2-7,-,TGTGCCAGCAGCGCGGAAGGGGGGGCCTACGAGCAGTACTTC,CASSAEGGAYEQYF
TRBV11-1,few,TRBJ2-7,TRBD2,TGTGCCAGCAGCTCACCATCCCGGCTAGCGGGGACTTACGAGCAGTACTTC,CASSSPSRLAGTYEQYF
TRBV20-1,few,TRBJ2-7,TRBD2,TGCAGTGCTGGGATAGCGGGAGCGCCCGAGCAGTACTTC,CSAGIAGAPEQYF
TRBV6-1,many,TRBJ2-1,TRBD2,TGTGCCAGCAGTGACCAAACTAGCGCCAATGAGCAGTTCTTC,CASSDQTSANEQFF
TRBV20-1,-,TRBJ2-7,TRBD1,TGCAGTGTTAGAAACCCGGGACAGGGCTACGAGCAGTACTTC,CSVRNPGQGYEQYF
TRBV12-3/TRBV12-4,few,TRBJ2-1,-,TGTGCCAGCAGTTTCAATAACTACAATGAGCAGTTCTTC,CASSFNNYNEQFF
TRBV29-1,few,TRBJ2-7,-,TGCAGCGTATCAGGAGGGGTCAGGAACGAGCAGTACTTC,CSVSGGVRNEQYF
TRBV6-1,-,TRBJ2-1,-,TGTGCCAGCAGTGAAAGGGTTGAGCAGTTCTTC,CASSERVEQFF
TRBV20-1,-,TRBJ2-7,-,TGCAGTGCTAGAGATATGAGATCCCCCTCCTACGAGCAGTACTTC,CSARDMRSPSYEQYF
TRBV2,-,TRBJ2-7,-,TGTGCCAGCAGTGCCCGGGCTAGCGTCTCCTACGAGCAGTACTTC,CASSARASVSYEQYF
TRBV11-2,many,TRBJ2-3,TRBD1,TGTGCCAGCAGCGCTAGACAGGGTAGCACAGATACGCAGTATTTT,CASSARQGSTDTQYF
TRBV27,-,TRBJ2-7,TRBD2,TGTGCCAGCAGTCCCTTAGCGGGCCGTTTGATATCCTACGAGCAGTACTTC,CASSPLAGRLISYEQYF
TRBV28,many,TRBJ2-7,-,TGTGCCAGCAGTTTCACCGGACTAAACGAGCAGTACTTC,CASSFTGLNEQYF
TRBV28,few,TRBJ2-4,-,TGTGCCAGCAGTTTGAGTCGGACGTCAAAAGCCAAAAACATTCAGTACTTC,CASSLSRTSKAKNIQYF
TRBV7-2,many,TRBJ2-1,TRBD2,TGTGCCAGCACTTTAGGGCTAGCGGGCAATGAGCAGTTCTTC,CASTLGLAGNEQFF
TRBV27,-,TRBJ2-1,-,TGTGCCAGCAGTTTATGGAACCGGGACATCACCTACAATGAGCAGTTCTTC,CASSLWNRDITYNEQFF
TRBV7-8,few,TRBJ2-1,TRBD2,TGTGCCAGCAGCTTACGACTAGCGGGAGGGGGTGAGCAGTTCTTC,CASSLRLAGGGEQFF
TRBV29-1,many,TRBJ2-1,-,TGCAGCGTCACCGAGACAGCTTACCTAGTGGAGCAGTTCTTC,CSVTETAYLVEQFF
TRBV27,few,TRBJ1-6,TRBD1,TGTGCCAGCGGCTCCTCCCTTGGGTGGACAGGGACATGGAATTCACCCCTCCACTTT,CASGSSLGWTGTWNSPLHF